This passage covers 5 T cell receptor beta chains from one sample sequenced in a study of blood T cell repertoires in COVID-19. Sequencing used immunoSEQ multiplex PCR; TCRdb keeps in-frame clones, though not all of them. Here the sample spans about 320,000 clones, 86% being singletons. Sequenced material: peripheral blood. The receptors stem from a woman aged 50 to 60 with acute or convalescent COVID-19.

J is TRBJ1-5 and V is TRBV30; D is perhaps TRBD1 (6 bases). With 3 bases removed from V and 3 bases from J, the gap between germline ends came to 9 bases. Germline V CDR1 and CDR2: GTSNPN, SVGIG (reference sequence). CDR3 length equals 13 residues. The CDR3 region is CAWSTGNNQPQHF. The CDR3 DNA follows: TGTGCCTGGAGCACAGGGAACAATCAGCCCCAGCATTTT. Filled out from reference TRBV30 and TRBJ1-5, the complete variable domain reads SQTIHQWPATLVQPVGSPLSLECTVEGTSNPNLYWYRQAAGRGLQLLFYSVGIGQISSEVPQNLSASRPQDRQFILSSKKLLLSDSGFYLCAWSTGNNQPQHFGDGTRLSIL.

The chain couples TRBV14 to TRBJ1-2, with D maybe TRBD1 (5 bases). V was trimmed by 1 base and J by 0 bases, leaving 9 bases between them. The CDR3 consists of 15 residues. Germline values: CDR1 SGHDN, CDR2 FVKESK. The chain's CDR3 is CASSQGGHPNYGYTF. CDR3 coding DNA: TGTGCCAGCAGCCAAGGAGGACACCCTAACTATGGCTACACCTTC.

CDR3 sequence (DNA): TGTGCCAGCAGCGTCGGGGGGCGGATTTCCAATCAGCCCCAGCATTTT. Its protein product is CASSVGGRISNQPQHF. The chain couples TRBV9 to TRBJ1-5, with TRBD1 as a possible D gene (6 bases). The CDR3 totals 16 residues. The V and J ends lost 2 bases and 3 bases respectively, with 15 bases between them. CDR1 SGDLS and CDR2 YYNGEE come from the germline V gene.

This chain joins TRBV25-1 and TRBJ1-1; 8 nucleotides line up with TRBD1. Germline V CDR1 and CDR2: MGHDK, SYGVNS. CDR3 length: 18 amino acids. With V trimmed by 3 bases and J by 12 bases, 24 bases remained unmatched. CDR3 sequence reads: CASSEPMDRAFDIDPTFF. CDR3 DNA sequence: TGTGCCAGCAGTGAGCCCATGGACAGGGCATTTGACATAGACCCCACTTTCTTT.

This clone appeared a few times. The V gene is TRBV6-2 or TRBV6-3, the J gene TRBJ2-5; 7 bases map to TRBD2. Germline-derived CDR1 and CDR2 are MNHEY and SVGEGT. The CDR3 consists of 14 residues. V trimming: 2 bases; J trimming: 1 base; junction bases outside the gene matches: 1. The CDR3 DNA sequence: TGTGCCAGCAGTTACGGACTAGTCCAAGAGACCCAGTACTTC. This translates into CASSYGLVQETQYF.